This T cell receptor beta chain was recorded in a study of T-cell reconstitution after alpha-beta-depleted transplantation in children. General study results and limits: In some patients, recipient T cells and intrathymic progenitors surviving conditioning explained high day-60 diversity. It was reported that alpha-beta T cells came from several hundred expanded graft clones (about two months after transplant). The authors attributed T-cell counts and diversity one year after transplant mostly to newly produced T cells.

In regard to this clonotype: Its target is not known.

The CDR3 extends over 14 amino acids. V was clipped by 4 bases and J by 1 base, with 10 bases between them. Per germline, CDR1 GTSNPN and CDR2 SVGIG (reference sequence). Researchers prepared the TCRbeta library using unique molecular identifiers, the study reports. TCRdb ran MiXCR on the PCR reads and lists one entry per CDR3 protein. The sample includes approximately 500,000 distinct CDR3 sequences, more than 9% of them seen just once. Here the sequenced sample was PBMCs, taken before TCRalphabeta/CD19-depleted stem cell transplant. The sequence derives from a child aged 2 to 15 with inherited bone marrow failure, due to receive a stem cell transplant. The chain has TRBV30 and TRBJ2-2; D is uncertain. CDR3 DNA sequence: TGTGCCTGGATGAACGGAATGAACACCGGGGAGCTGTTTTTT. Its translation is CAWMNGMNTGELFF.